The rows below give T cell receptor beta chains drawn from one sample of a study of long-term antiretroviral therapy in people with HIV. Clones were sequenced by immunoSEQ multiplex PCR, and TCRdb holds only the in-frame ones, with some missing. The data hold tens of thousands of clones, with under 85% observed a single time. The source material was unsorted PBMCs, sampled 3 years after starting antiretroviral therapy. All receptors derive from a man aged 35 to 55 with HIV. Each CDR3 is given with its conserved first and last residue. Expanded clones are given a class, and other clones once, few, many or no size at all.

>TRBJ1-2|TRBV9|.
CASSVEGQGADGYTF
>TRBJ2-7|TRBV6-1|.
CASKLGASEQYF
>TRBJ2-3|TRBV5-1|.
CASSLARTYTDTQYF
>TRBJ2-5|TRBV6-6|once
CASSSLAGLETQYF
>TRBJ1-2|TRBV29-1|.
CSVADTLNYGYTF
>TRBJ2-1|TRBV29-1|.
CSVWASGRAFDEQFF
>TRBJ2-5|TRBV7-7|.
CASSNGGNQETQYF
>TRBJ1-1|TRBV9|.
CASSAVPNTEAFF
>TRBJ1-3|TRBV10-3|once
CAISDIDRPFENTIYF
>TRBJ2-7|TRBV11-3|.
CASSPSYWTGHQATYEQYF
>TRBJ2-3|TRBV9|.
CASSPAVPGDTQYF
>TRBJ2-2|TRBV7-9|.
CASSRTGQGYTGELFF
>TRBJ2-7|TRBV19|.
CASIGRDSEEQYF
>TRBJ2-3|TRBV6-1|.
CASSEDPHTTDTQYF
>TRBJ1-1|TRBV6-5|.
CASSHRTEMNTEAFF
>TRBJ1-4|TRBV5-1|.
CASSLRGQLVNEKLFF
>TRBJ1-2|TRBV20-1|few
CSARGFSGYTF
>TRBJ1-1|TRBV5-1|.
CASSADSNTEAFF
>TRBJ2-7|TRBV5-1|.
CASSLNLFGPTPNEQYF
>TRBJ1-1|TRBV11-2|.
CASSFTLTGDADTEAFF
>TRBJ2-3|TRBV29-1|.
CSVNSGYTDTQYF
>TRBJ1-1|TRBV30|.
CAWAGLNTEAFF
>TRBJ2-3|TRBV18|.
CASSLTGTPGGASTDTQYF
>TRBJ1-5|TRBV16|.
CASSQSTGSIQPQHF
>TRBJ2-7|TRBV7-8|.
CASSLGQGATYEQYF
>TRBJ2-3|TRBV13|.
CASSFGGDTQYF
>TRBJ2-5|TRBV6-1|.
CASSDPFARGLQETQYF
>TRBJ1-2|TRBV27|few
CASRKLTGVGGYTF
>TRBJ1-4|TRBV2|.
CASSEEGKRVNEKLFF
>TRBJ2-7|TRBV7-9|.
CASSARVGDRGSYEQYF
>TRBJ1-1|TRBV2|.
CASSEVGAGEMNTEAFF
>TRBJ2-5|TRBV5-6|.
CASSWEVGGETQYF
>TRBJ2-1|TRBV11-2|.
CASSPLAGGLGEQFF
>TRBJ2-1|TRBV5-4|.
CASSPGLAGSYNEQFF
>TRBJ1-3|TRBV5-1|.
CASSLGASPGGPGNTIYF
>TRBJ2-5|TRBV11-2|once
CASRSGTGEFQETQYF
>TRBJ2-1|TRBV11-3|.
CASSLDPFSSYNEQFF
>TRBJ2-2|TRBV27|.
CASSLSKGGMNTGELFF
>TRBJ1-2|TRBV7-2|.
CASSLMESASSYHYGYTF
>TRBJ1-1|TRBV5-1|.
CASSLVGRGNTEAFF
>TRBJ1-2|TRBV6-5|.
CASSYSSGTAGYTF
>TRBJ2-1|TRBV20-1|.
CSARTGSEQFF